The clone carrying this T cell receptor (beta chain) occurred once. These data belong to a study of blood T cell repertoires in COVID-19. Overall study: Collection of acute and convalescent COVID-19 samples took place in the United States, Italy and Spain. Sample material is recorded as cDNA or gDNA derived from T cells, B-cell-depleted T cells, or PBMCs.

As processed by the authors: Cell counts per sample came from amplifying reference gene primers. Sequencing used immunoSEQ multiplex PCR; TCRdb keeps in-frame clones, though not all of them. V and J calls and clone size come straight from that table; D and trimming were deduced from the DNA. This repertoire shows about 89,000 clones, 65% to 85% found once; its top ten account for approximately 6.3%. Trimming took 0 bases from V and 8 from J, leaving 20 bases between them. This CDR3 spans 18 amino acids. CDR1 is LGHNA, CDR2 YSLEER, per germline. The sequenced sample was peripheral blood. This sequence was found in a man between 65 and 80 years old with COVID-19, enrolled during active disease. The V call is TRBV4-3, the J call TRBJ1-6, with D unclear. The CDR3 DNA is TGCGCCAGCAGCCAAGAGGTCAGCCAGACACTTAAGGATTCACCCCTCCACTTT. Its protein product is CASSQEVSQTLKDSPLHF.